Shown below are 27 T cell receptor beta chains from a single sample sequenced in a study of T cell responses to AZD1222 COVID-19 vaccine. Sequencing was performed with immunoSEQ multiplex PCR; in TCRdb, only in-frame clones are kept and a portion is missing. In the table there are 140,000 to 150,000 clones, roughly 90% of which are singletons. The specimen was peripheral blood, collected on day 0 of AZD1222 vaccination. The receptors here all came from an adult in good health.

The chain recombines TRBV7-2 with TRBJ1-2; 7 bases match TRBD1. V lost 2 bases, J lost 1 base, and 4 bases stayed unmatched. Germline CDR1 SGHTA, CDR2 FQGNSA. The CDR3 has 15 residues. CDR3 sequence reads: CASSLMGQSNYGYTF. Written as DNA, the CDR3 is TGTGCCAGCAGCTTAATGGGACAGAGTAACTATGGCTACACCTTC.

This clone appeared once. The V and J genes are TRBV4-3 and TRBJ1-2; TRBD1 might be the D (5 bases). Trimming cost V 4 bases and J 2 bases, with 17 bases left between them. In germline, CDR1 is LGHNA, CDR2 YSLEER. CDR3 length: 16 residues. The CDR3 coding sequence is TGCGCCAGCAGCCCCCTCGGAACCGGGGGAAACTATGGCTACACCTTC. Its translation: CASSPLGTGGNYGYTF.

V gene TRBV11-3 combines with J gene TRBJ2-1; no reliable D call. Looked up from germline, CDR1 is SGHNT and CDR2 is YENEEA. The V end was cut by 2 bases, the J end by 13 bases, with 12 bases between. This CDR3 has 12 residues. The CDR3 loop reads CASSLTVDGQFF. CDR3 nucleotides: TGTGCCAGCAGCTTAACAGTCGACGGTCAGTTCTTC.

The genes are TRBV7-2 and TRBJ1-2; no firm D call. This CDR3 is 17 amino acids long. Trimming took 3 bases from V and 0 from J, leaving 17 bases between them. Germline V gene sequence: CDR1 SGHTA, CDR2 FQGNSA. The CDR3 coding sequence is TGTGCCAGCAGCTTCCCTGCAGAGCCCTCGGCTAACTATGGCTACACCTTC. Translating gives CASSFPAEPSANYGYTF. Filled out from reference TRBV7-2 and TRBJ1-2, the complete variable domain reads GAGVSQSPSNKVTEKGKDVELRCDPISGHTALYWYRQSLGQGLEFLIYFQGNSAPDKSGLPSDRFSAERTGGSVSTLTIQRTQQEDSAVYLCASSFPAEPSANYGYTFGSGTRLTVV.

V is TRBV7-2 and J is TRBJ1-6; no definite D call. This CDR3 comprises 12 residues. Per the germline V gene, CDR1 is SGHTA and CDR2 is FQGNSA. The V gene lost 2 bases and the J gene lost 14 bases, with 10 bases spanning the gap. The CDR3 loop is CASSLSSGTLHF. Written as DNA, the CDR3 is TGTGCCAGCAGCTTATCTTCGGGCACCCTCCACTTT.

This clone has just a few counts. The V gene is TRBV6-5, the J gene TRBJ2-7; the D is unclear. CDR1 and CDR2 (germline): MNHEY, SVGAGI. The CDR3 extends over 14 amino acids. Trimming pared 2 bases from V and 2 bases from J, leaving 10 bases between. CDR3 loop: CASSYGAGPYEQYF. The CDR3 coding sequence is TGTGCCAGCAGTTACGGCGCAGGACCCTACGAGCAGTACTTC.

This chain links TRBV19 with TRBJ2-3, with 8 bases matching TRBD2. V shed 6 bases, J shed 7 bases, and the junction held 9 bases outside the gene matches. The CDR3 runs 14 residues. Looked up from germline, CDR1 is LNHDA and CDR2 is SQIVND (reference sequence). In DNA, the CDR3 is TGTGCCAGTAGCCCCGGGGTAGCGGGGTATACGCAGTATTTT. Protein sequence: CASSPGVAGYTQYF.

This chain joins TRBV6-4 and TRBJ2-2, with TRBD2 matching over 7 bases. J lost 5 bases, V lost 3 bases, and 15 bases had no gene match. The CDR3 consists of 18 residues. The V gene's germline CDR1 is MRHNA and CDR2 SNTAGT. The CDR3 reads CASSEGRAGALRTGELFF. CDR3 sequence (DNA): TGTGCCAGCAGTGAGGGGAGGGCCGGGGCCCTGAGGACCGGGGAGCTGTTTTTT.

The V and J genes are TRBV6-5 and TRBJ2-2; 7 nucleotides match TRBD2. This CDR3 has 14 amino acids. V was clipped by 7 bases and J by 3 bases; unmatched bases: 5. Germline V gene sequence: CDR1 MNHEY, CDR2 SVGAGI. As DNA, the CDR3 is TGTGCCAGCACCCCTAGCGGAGACACCGGGGAGCTGTTTTTT. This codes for CASTPSGDTGELFF.

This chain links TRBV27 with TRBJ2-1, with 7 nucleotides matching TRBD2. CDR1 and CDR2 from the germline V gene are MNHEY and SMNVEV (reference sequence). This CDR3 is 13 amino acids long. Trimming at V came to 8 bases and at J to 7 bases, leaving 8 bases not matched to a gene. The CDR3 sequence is CASGGESQNEQFF. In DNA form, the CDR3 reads TGTGCCAGCGGGGGGGAGTCCCAAAATGAGCAGTTCTTC.

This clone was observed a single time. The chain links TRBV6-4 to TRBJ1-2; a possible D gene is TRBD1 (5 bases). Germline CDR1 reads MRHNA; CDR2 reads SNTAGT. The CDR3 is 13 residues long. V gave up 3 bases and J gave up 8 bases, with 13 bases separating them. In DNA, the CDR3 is TGTGCCAGCAGTGATCTAGGGGCGGAGGGCTACACCTTC. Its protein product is CASSDLGAEGYTF.

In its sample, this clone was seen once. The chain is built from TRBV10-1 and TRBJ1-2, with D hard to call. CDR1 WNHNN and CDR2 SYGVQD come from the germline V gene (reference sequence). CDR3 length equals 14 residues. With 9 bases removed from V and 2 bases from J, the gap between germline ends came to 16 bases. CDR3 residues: CARDASGGNYGYTF. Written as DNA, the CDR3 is TGCGCCAGGGATGCCTCAGGAGGGAACTATGGCTACACCTTC.

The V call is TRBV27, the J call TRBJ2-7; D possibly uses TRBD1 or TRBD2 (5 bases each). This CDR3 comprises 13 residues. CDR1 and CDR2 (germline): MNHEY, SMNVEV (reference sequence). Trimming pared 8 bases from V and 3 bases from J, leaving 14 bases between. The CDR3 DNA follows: TGTGCCAGCGCCTGGGACCGCTACTACGAGCAGTACTTC. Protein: CASAWDRYYEQYF.

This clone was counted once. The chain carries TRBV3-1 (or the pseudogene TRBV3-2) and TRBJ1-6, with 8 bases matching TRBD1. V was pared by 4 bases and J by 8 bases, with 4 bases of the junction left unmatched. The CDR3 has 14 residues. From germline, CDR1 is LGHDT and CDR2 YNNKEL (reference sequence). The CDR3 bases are TGTGCCAGCAGCCTAGGACAGGGCTATTCACCCCTCCACTTT. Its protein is CASSLGQGYSPLHF.

CDR3 nucleotides: TGTGCCAGCAGTTTCCCCGCTCGTAGGGGGAATCAGCCCCAGCATTTT. Amino acids: CASSFPARRGNQPQHF. The genes are TRBV6-6 and TRBJ1-5; tentative D call: TRBD1 (6 bases). The CDR3 extends over 16 amino acids. Trimming cost V 4 bases and J 4 bases, with 17 bases left between them. CDR1 and CDR2 (germline): MNHNY, SVGAGI (reference sequence).

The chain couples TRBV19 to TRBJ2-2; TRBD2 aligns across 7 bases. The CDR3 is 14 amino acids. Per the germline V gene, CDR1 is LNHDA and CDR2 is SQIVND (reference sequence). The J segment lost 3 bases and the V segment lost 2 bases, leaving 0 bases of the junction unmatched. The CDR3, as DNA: TGTGCCAGTAGTATACGGGGGGACACCGGGGAGCTGTTTTTT. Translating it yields CASSIRGDTGELFF.

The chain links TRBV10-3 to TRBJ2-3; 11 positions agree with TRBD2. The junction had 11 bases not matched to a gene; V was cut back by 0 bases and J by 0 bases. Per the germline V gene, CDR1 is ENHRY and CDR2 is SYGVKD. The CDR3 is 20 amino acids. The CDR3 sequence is CAISESSASSGGTSTDTQYF. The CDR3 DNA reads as TGTGCCATCAGTGAGTCCTCCGCATCTAGCGGGGGGACTAGCACAGATACGCAGTATTTT.

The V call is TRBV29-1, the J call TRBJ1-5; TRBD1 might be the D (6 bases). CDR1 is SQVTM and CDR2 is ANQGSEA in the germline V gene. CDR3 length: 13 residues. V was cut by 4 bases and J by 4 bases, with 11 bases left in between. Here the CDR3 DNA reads TGCAGCGTTGTAACAGGGCAAAATCAGCCCCAGCATTTT. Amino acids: CSVVTGQNQPQHF.

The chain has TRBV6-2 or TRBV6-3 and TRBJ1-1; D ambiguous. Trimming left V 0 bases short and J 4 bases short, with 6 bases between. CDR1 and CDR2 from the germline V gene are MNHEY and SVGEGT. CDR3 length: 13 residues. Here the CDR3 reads CASSYSGLTEAFF. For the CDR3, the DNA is TGTGCCAGCAGTTACTCTGGACTCACTGAAGCTTTCTTT.

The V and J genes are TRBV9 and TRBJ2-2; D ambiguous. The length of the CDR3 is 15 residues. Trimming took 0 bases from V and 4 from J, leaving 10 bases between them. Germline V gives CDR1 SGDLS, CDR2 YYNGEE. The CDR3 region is CASSVATLVTGELFF. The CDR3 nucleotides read TGTGCCAGCAGCGTAGCTACGCTCGTCACCGGGGAGCTGTTTTTT.

The chain's CDR3 is CASTTTGRYSGNTIYF. In DNA form, the CDR3 reads TGTGCCAGCACCACGACAGGGCGCTACTCTGGAAACACCATATATTTT. The chain recombines TRBV11-2 with TRBJ1-3, with TRBD1 matching over 7 bases. Trimming at V came to 7 bases and at J to 0 bases, leaving 9 bases not matched to a gene. The V gene's germline CDR1 is SGHAT and CDR2 FQNNGV. The CDR3 loop spans 16 amino acids.

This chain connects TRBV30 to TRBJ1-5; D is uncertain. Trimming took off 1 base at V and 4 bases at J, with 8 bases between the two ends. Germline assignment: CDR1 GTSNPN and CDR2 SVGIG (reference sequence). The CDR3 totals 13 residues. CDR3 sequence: CAWSGGYNQPQHF. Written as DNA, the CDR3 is TGTGCCTGGAGTGGAGGGTATAATCAGCCCCAGCATTTT. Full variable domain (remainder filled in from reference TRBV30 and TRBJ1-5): SQTIHQWPATLVQPVGSPLSLECTVEGTSNPNLYWYRQAAGRGLQLLFYSVGIGQISSEVPQNLSASRPQDRQFILSSKKLLLSDSGFYLCAWSGGYNQPQHFGDGTRLSIL.

In DNA, the CDR3 is TGTGCCAGCAGTTTATCCTGGTCCCTGGGGCACCTCAACACTGAAGCTTTCTTT. Protein: CASSLSWSLGHLNTEAFF. The gene calls are TRBV27 and TRBJ1-1, with a weak D call TRBD1 (5 bases). V gave up 0 bases and J gave up 2 bases, with 19 bases separating them. The CDR3 is 18 amino acids. The V gene's germline CDR1 is MNHEY and CDR2 SMNVEV (reference sequence).

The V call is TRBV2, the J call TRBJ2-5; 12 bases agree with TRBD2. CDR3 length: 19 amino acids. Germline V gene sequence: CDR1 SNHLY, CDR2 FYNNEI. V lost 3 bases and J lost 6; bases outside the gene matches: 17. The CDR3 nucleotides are TGTGCCAGCAGTGATACGGGTGGCAGGGCTAGCGGGGGGGGCAAGACCCAGTACTTC. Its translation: CASSDTGGRASGGGKTQYF.

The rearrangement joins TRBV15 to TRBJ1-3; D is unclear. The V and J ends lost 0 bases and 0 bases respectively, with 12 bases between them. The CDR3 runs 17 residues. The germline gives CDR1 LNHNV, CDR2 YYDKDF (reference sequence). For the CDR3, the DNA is TGTGCCACCAGCAGAGATTGGCAGATAGTCTCTGGAAACACCATATATTTT. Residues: CATSRDWQIVSGNTIYF.

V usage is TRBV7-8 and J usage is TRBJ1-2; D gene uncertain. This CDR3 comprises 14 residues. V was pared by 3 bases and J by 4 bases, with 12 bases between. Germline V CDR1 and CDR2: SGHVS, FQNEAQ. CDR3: CASSFLTNAYGYTF. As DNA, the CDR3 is TGTGCCAGCAGCTTCCTCACGAACGCCTATGGCTACACCTTC.

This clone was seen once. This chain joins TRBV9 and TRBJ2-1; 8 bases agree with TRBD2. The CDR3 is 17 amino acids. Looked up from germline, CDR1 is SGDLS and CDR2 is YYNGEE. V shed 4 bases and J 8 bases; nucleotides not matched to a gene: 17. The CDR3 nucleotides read TGTGCCAGCAGCCCACGACCAGCGGGAGTTGCGATTCATGAGCAGTTCTTC. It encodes CASSPRPAGVAIHEQFF.